The rows below give T cell receptor beta chains drawn from one sample of a study of cytomegalovirus exposure and HLA in healthy donors. The repertoire was sequenced with immunoSEQ multiplex PCR; TCRdb's copy has only in-frame clones and lacks some. The sample holds about 190,000 clones; about 81% are singletons and the top ten take 2.1%. The source material was PBMCs. Receptors were obtained from a young woman in good health and CMV-seropositive. The CDR3 runs from the conserved cysteine through the conserved F or W. A D gene is named only where the DNA matches it firmly. Where a row states a size, it is once, few, many or the class of an expanded clone; other rows omit it.

d_call j_call v_call clone_size cdr3_length cdr3_nt cdr3_aa
NA TRBJ2-4 TRBV7-2 NA 15 TGTGCCAGCAGCCTAGTACGGTTTACCAAAAACATTCAGTACTTC CASSLVRFTKNIQYF
NA TRBJ2-3 TRBV4-2 NA 18 TGTGCCAGCAGCCATCCCCTCAGGAGGACCCGTGAGGTGGATACGCAGTATTTT CASSHPLRRTREVDTQYF
TRBD1 TRBJ2-5 TRBV6-1 once 14 TGTGCCAGCAGTAGGACAGGTAGAGGAGAGACCCAGTACTTC CASSRTGRGETQYF
NA TRBJ2-7 TRBV6-5 NA 12 TGTGCCAGCAGAGGCGGACTCTACGAGCAGTACTTC CASRGGLYEQYF
NA TRBJ2-1 TRBV14 NA 13 TGTGCCAGCAGCCAAGACGGCCCTAGCTCGCAGTTCTTC CASSQDGPSSQFF
TRBD1 TRBJ2-5 TRBV5-1 NA 15 TGCGCCAGCAGGTCCTATCCAGGGGGCGCGGAGACCCAGTACTTC CASRSYPGGAETQYF
TRBD1 TRBJ1-2 TRBV4-1 NA 14 TGCGCCAGCAGCCCAGGACAGGGATTGTATGGCTACACCTTC CASSPGQGLYGYTF
NA TRBJ1-1 TRBV5-4 few 14 TGTGCCAGCAGCTCCTCAGGGGTTCGTACTGAAGCTTTCTTT CASSSSGVRTEAFF
NA TRBJ2-5 TRBV10-3 NA 13 TGTGCCATCAGCCCCAGGGTTCAAGAGACCCAGTACTTC CAISPRVQETQYF
TRBD2 TRBJ2-1 TRBV5-1 few 14 TGCGCCAGCAGCTTTGCGGGACTAATAAATGAGCAGTTCTTC CASSFAGLINEQFF
NA TRBJ1-1 TRBV30 once 13 TGTGCCTGGAGCGGACCGGGACATACTGAAGCTTTCTTC CAWSGPGHTEAFF
TRBD2 TRBJ2-3 TRBV4-2 NA 17 TGTGCCAGCAGGAGAGGGGTAGCGGGGGTTACCACAGATACGCAGTATTTT CASRRGVAGVTTDTQYF
NA TRBJ2-3 TRBV6-6 once 12 TGTGCCAGCAGTTTGCTAGCGTCGACGCAGTATTTT CASSLLASTQYF
NA TRBJ1-5 TRBV5-6 NA 18 TGTGCCAGCAGCTTGCTACGCAGGGGAGCCCCAAGCAATCAGCCCCAGCATTTT CASSLLRRGAPSNQPQHF
TRBD2 TRBJ2-1 TRBV9 NA 17 TGTGCCAGCAGCGTAGGGGCTAGCGGGGGTGCGGACAATGAGCAGTTCTTC CASSVGASGGADNEQFF
NA TRBJ2-7 TRBV28 NA 17 TGTGCCAGCAGTTCGTTCGAGATTCAGGATACCTCCTACGAGCAGTACTTC CASSSFEIQDTSYEQYF
TRBD2 TRBJ2-2 TRBV7-2 once 14 TGTGCCAGCAGCTTCGGCGGGGGGGCCGGGGAGCTGTTTTTT CASSFGGGAGELFF
NA TRBJ1-2 TRBV9 NA 14 TGTGCCAGCAGCGTTGGCGGAGTCAACTATGGCTACACCTTC CASSVGGVNYGYTF
NA TRBJ2-5 TRBV5-1 NA 15 TGCGCCAGCAGCTTGGAACCGCTAGCCCAAGAGACCCAGTACTTC CASSLEPLAQETQYF
NA TRBJ2-7 TRBV28 NA 12 TGTGCCAGCAGTTCCGCGTCGGGCGAGCAGTACTTC CASSSASGEQYF
TRBD2 TRBJ2-1 TRBV5-1 once 16 TGCGCCAGCAGCCCCGCGCGAGGACTAGCTGTGAATGAGCAGTTCTTC CASSPARGLAVNEQFF
NA TRBJ1-2 TRBV5-1 once 12 TGCGCCAGCAGCTTGGGAACGGTAGGCTACACCTTC CASSLGTVGYTF
NA TRBJ1-1 TRBV5-4 NA 13 TGTGCCAGCAGCTTGGCGTCCTCTGGGGGGGCTTTCTTT CASSLASSGGAFF
TRBD1 TRBJ1-5 TRBV5-4 NA 15 TGTGCCAGCAGCTTTGGAGGGACAGCCAATCAGCCCCAGCATTTT CASSFGGTANQPQHF
TRBD1 TRBJ2-1 TRBV11-3 NA 18 TGTGCCAGCAGCTTAGTGGTTTACGTAACAGGGGATACAGGTGAGCAGTTCTTC CASSLVVYVTGDTGEQFF
TRBD1 TRBJ2-3 TRBV7-6 NA 16 TGTGCCAGCAGCCCTAACAGCAGGGGGCGCCCAGATACGCAGTATTTT CASSPNSRGRPDTQYF
TRBD2 TRBJ2-7 TRBV11-2 NA 14 TGTGCCAGCAGCTCTAGCGGGGGTAGGTACGAGCAGTACTTC CASSSSGGRYEQYF
NA TRBJ1-2 TRBV6-4 NA 14 TGTGCCAGCAGTGACAGTAAGAAGGGGCACGGCTACACCTTC CASSDSKKGHGYTF
NA TRBJ1-3 TRBV18 NA 16 TGTGCCAGCTCACCACAAACAGGCCTGAGTAAACGCACCATATATTTT CASSPQTGLSKRTIYF
NA TRBJ1-1 TRBV4-1 NA 14 TGCGCCAGCAGCCGGGGGGGTGAGACCACTGAAGCTTTCTTT CASSRGGETTEAFF
NA TRBJ1-5 TRBV19 NA 16 TGTGCCAGTAGTATGGGGGGGGAGCCGGGCAATCAGCCCCAGCATTTT CASSMGGEPGNQPQHF
NA TRBJ2-1 TRBV19 NA 15 TGTGCCAGTAGTATCCTGGACAGTACCTACAATGAGCAGTTCTTC CASSILDSTYNEQFF
NA TRBJ2-3 TRBV6-1 NA 13 TGTGCCAGCAGTGATCCGGGCACAGATACGCAGTATTTT CASSDPGTDTQYF
TRBD2 TRBJ2-3 TRBV30 NA 13 TGTGCCTGGCGGACTAGCGGGACAGATACGCAGTATTTT CAWRTSGTDTQYF
NA TRBJ1-4 TRBV5-5 NA 16 TGTGCCAGCAGCCCTGTTGGGGGGGCAACTAATGAAAAACTGTTTTTT CASSPVGGATNEKLFF
NA TRBJ1-3 TRBV18 NA 16 TGTGCCAGCTCACCACAGGGGCTGGGTTCTGGAAACACCATATATTTT CASSPQGLGSGNTIYF
NA TRBJ2-2 TRBV7-6 NA 15 TGTGCCAGCAGCTTCGGGACTCTGAACACCGGGGAGCTGTTTTTT CASSFGTLNTGELFF
NA TRBJ1-1 TRBV11-2 NA 12 TGTGCCAGCAGCTTAGACCGCACTGAAGCTTTCTTT CASSLDRTEAFF
NA TRBJ1-4 TRBV9 NA 16 TGTGCCAGCAGCCAAACCACGGGACATGCTAATGAAAAACTGTTTTTT CASSQTTGHANEKLFF
TRBD1 TRBJ1-1 TRBV10-3 NA 12 TGTGCCACAAGGACAGGGAACACTGAAGCTTTCTTT CATRTGNTEAFF
TRBD1 TRBJ1-5 TRBV4-1 NA 16 TGCGCCAGCAGCCAACAGACAGGGGGTAGCAATCAGCCCCAGCATTTT CASSQQTGGSNQPQHF
TRBD2 TRBJ2-1 TRBV6-6 NA 15 TGTGCCAGCACCGACGGGGGGGGCGGGTACAATGAGCAGTTCTTC CASTDGGGGYNEQFF
TRBD1 TRBJ2-1 TRBV5-5 NA 15 TGTGCCAGCAGCTGGGACAGGGGCTTGGGCAATGAGCAGTTCTTC CASSWDRGLGNEQFF
TRBD1 TRBJ1-3 TRBV10-1 NA 18 TGCGCCAGCAATAACCACGGGGACAGGACCTTCTCTGGAAACACCATATATTTT CASNNHGDRTFSGNTIYF
NA TRBJ2-2 TRBV7-3 NA 16 TGTGCCAGCAGCCGGTGGGGGGGCCGGAACACCGGGGAGCTGTTTTTT CASSRWGGRNTGELFF
NA TRBJ2-3 TRBV9 NA 15 TGTGCCAGCAGCGCCACAGGAGGAGGGGTTGATACGCAGTATTTT CASSATGGGVDTQYF
TRBD1 TRBJ1-2 TRBV6-5 few 14 TGTGCCAGCAGAGGGACAGGGGTATTGCGCGGCTACACCTTC CASRGTGVLRGYTF
NA TRBJ1-2 TRBV30 NA 10 TGTGCCTGGGGGGAGTATGGCTACACCTTC CAWGEYGYTF
TRBD1 TRBJ2-2 TRBV6-1 NA 14 TGTGCCAGCAGTTGGGACAGGGCTACCGGGGAGCTGTTTTTT CASSWDRATGELFF
TRBD2 TRBJ2-2 TRBV9 NA 15 TGTGCCAGCAGCGTAGTTCCCGGGGGGGCCGGGGAGCTGTTTTTT CASSVVPGGAGELFF
TRBD1 TRBJ1-5 TRBV2 NA 17 TGTGCCAGCAGAAAGAGGACAGGGCAGACTATGGATCAGCCCCAGCATTTT CASRKRTGQTMDQPQHF
TRBD1 TRBJ1-1 TRBV11-3 NA 15 TGTGCCAGCAGCTTAGGGACAGGGCGAGGGGCTGAAGCTTTCTTT CASSLGTGRGAEAFF
NA TRBJ2-1 TRBV9 NA 15 TGTGCCAGCAGCGTAGGGGCGGGGATCCACAATGAGCAGTTCTTC CASSVGAGIHNEQFF
TRBD2 TRBJ2-5 TRBV7-9 NA 15 TGTGCCAGCAGCGTCTCTAGCGGGGGACAAGAGACCCAGTACTTC CASSVSSGGQETQYF